This TCR beta chain comes out of a study of blood T cell repertoires in COVID-19. As for the study in general: Material from acute and convalescent COVID-19 was sourced from the United States, Italy and Spain.

This clone was observed a handful of times. In the original processing: Reference gene primer amplification yielded estimated nucleated cell counts. TCRdb keeps only in-frame clones here, not all; method: immunoSEQ multiplex PCR. The D gene and trimming were derived from the DNA, and the V and J assignments and clone size from that table. The repertoire has some 200,000 clones, roughly 84% of them found once; the top ten carry 2% to 2.5%. Germline CDR1 reads SGHTA; CDR2 reads FQGTGA. V dropped 2 bases and J dropped 3 bases, with 7 bases sitting between them. The CDR3 runs to 13 residues. The J gene is TRBJ1-1, the V gene TRBV7-3; no reliable D call. Source material: peripheral blood. The TCR originated in a woman aged 55 to 70 with acute or convalescent COVID-19. The CDR3 protein is CASSLQWYTEAFF. The CDR3, as DNA: TGTGCCAGCAGCTTACAGTGGTACACTGAAGCTTTCTTT.